Described below is a single TCR beta chain sequence and its context. The recovered donors of Cohort 3 showed two negative PCRs, clearance, or symptom resolution. Original handling: Counts of nucleated cells, estimated from reference gene primer amplification, were obtained. Repertoires were generated with immunoSEQ multiplex PCR, while TCRdb's copy carries only in-frame clones and drops some. For V, J and clone size, that table is used; D and trimming come from the DNA. The table shows about 300,000 clones, with 75% to 95% occurring only once. The sample comes from a study of blood T cell repertoires in COVID-19. Turning to the study itself: Collection of acute and convalescent COVID-19 samples took place in the United States, Italy and Spain. PBMCs, B-cell-depleted T cells, or T cells were the source of the cDNA or gDNA that made up the material.

From germline, CDR1 is KGHSH and CDR2 LQKENI. This CDR3 is 12 amino acids long. Trimming took off 6 bases at V and 5 bases at J, with 11 bases between the two ends. Sequencing was carried out using PBMCs or T cells enriched from blood (not recorded which). The chain uses TRBV18 and TRBJ2-7, with D unresolved. This clonotype was sampled from a woman in her twenties or thirties who had recovered from COVID-19. Here the CDR3 DNA reads TGTGCCAGCTCCCCCACTTTGGACGAGCAGTACTTC. It specifies CASSPTLDEQYF.